One sample yielded the 26 T cell receptor beta chains listed below, sequenced in a study of T cells in Graves' hyperthyroidism and ophthalmopathy. There were TCR beta CDR3 regions amplified from RNA transcripts. First-round RT-PCR of the TCR CDR3 relied on the HTBI primer set. TCRdb analysed the multiplex PCR reads with MiXCR anew, one entry per CDR3 protein. The sample gives roughly 710,000 distinct CDR3 sequences, over 35% of which show up once; less than 35% is in the top ten. Sample: blood. The receptors stem from a woman aged 40 to 50 with Graves' hyperthyroidism.

A few counts support this clonotype. The genes are TRBV11-3 and TRBJ1-4, with D hard to call. Germline lookup yields CDR1 SGHNT and CDR2 YENEEA. Trimming removed 5 bases from V and 5 bases from J, with 18 bases in between. The CDR3 totals 16 residues. The CDR3 is CASSQDGFRRNEKLFF. CDR3 nucleotides: TGTGCCAGCAGCCAAGACGGATTTCGCAGAAATGAAAAACTGTTTTTT.

V is TRBV12-3 or TRBV12-4 and J is TRBJ2-2; tentative D call: TRBD2 (5 bases). The CDR3 runs 16 residues. Trimming left V 7 bases short and J 4 bases short, with 19 bases between. The CDR3: CASTSLRERGTGELFF. In DNA form, the CDR3 reads TGTGCCAGCACCTCCCTTCGGGAACGGGGCACCGGGGAGCTGTTTTTT.

This clonotype was seen repeatedly, ten times or more. This chain links TRBV20-1 with TRBJ1-5, with D unclear. The germline gives CDR1 DFQATT, CDR2 SNEGSKA (reference sequence). The CDR3 spans 15 residues. The germline V and J ends were trimmed by 3 bases and 1 base, with 13 bases remaining between them. The CDR3 DNA follows: TGCAGTGCTAGTGGGGAACTGGGGAGCAATCAGCCCCAGCATTTT. This codes for CSASGELGSNQPQHF.

The V gene is TRBV2, the J gene TRBJ1-2, with TRBD1 as a possible D gene (5 bases). The CDR3 contains 16 residues. CDR1 and CDR2 from the germline V gene are SNHLY and FYNNEI. Trimming removed 2 bases at V and 7 bases at J, with 20 bases between. CDR3 sequence reads: CASSEPGTRGYGGYTF. Here the CDR3 DNA reads TGTGCCAGCAGTGAACCAGGGACGAGGGGCTACGGTGGCTACACCTTC. The variable domain in full, completed from reference TRBV2 and TRBJ1-2, reads EPEVTQTPSHQVTQMGQEVILRCVPISNHLYFYWYRQILGQKVEFLVSFYNNEISEKSEIFDDQFSVERPDGSNFTLKIRSTKLEDSAMYFCASSEPGTRGYGGYTFGSGTRLTVV.

This clonotype came up many times. The chain links TRBV10-3 to TRBJ1-2; D is perhaps TRBD1 (6 bases). V lost 9 bases to trimming and J lost 3 bases, with 8 bases between them. Germline V gene data show CDR1 as ENHRY and CDR2 as SYGVKD. There are 11 residues in the CDR3. Here the CDR3 DNA reads TGTGCCATTTCAGGGGACTATGGCTACACCTTC. Translating gives CAISGDYGYTF.

This clonotype has a handful of counts. The chain carries TRBV29-1 and TRBJ1-3; the D gene is possibly TRBD1 (5 bases). V lost 7 bases and J lost 1, with 8 bases in between. CDR3 length: 12 residues. CDR1 and CDR2 (germline): SQVTM, ANQGSEA. For the CDR3, the DNA is TGCAGCGCCCAGGGTTCTGGAAACACCATATATTTT. It codes for CSAQGSGNTIYF.

The chain joins TRBV5-4 to TRBJ1-1; TRBD1 is a possible D gene (5 bases). Germline CDR1 SGHNT, CDR2 YYREEE (reference sequence). V was shortened by 3 bases and J by 0 bases, with 9 bases between the two germline ends. The CDR3 is 14 amino acids. This CDR3 reads CASSSGSMNTEAFF. CDR3 nucleotide sequence: TGTGCCAGCAGCTCAGGGAGCATGAACACTGAAGCTTTCTTT.

V is TRBV7-2 and J is TRBJ1-6, with D hard to call. The V gene lost 5 bases and the J gene lost 9 bases, with 17 bases spanning the gap. Per the germline V gene, CDR1 is SGHTA and CDR2 is FQGNSA. CDR3 size: 15 residues. Written as DNA, the CDR3 is TGTGCCAGCAGCGGAGGGTCACCGGGCAGTTCACCCCTCCACTTT. Its protein product is CASSGGSPGSSPLHF.

This clonotype appeared a single time. The V and J genes are TRBV29-1 and TRBJ2-5; tentatively, D is TRBD1 (5 bases). Looked up from germline, CDR1 is SQVTM and CDR2 is ANQGSEA. This CDR3 has 11 amino acids. Trimming left V 8 bases short and J 4 bases short, with 11 bases between. The CDR3 sequence: CSWGGAETQYF. CDR3 sequence (DNA): TGCAGCTGGGGTGGGGCAGAGACCCAGTACTTC. The entire variable domain, with the rest obtained from reference TRBV29-1 and TRBJ2-5, is as follows: SAVISQKPSRDICQRGTSLTIQCQVDSQVTMMFWYRQQPGQSLTLIATANQGSEATYESGFVIDKFPISRPNLTFSTLTVSNMSPEDSSIYLCSWGGAETQYFGPGTRLLVL.

The table lists this clonotype with many counts. The chain uses TRBV2 and TRBJ2-7; 8 bases map to TRBD1. The CDR3 runs to 12 residues. V trimming: 11 bases; J trimming: 3 bases; junction bases outside the gene matches: 6. Per germline, CDR1 SNHLY and CDR2 FYNNEI. CDR3 residues: CAGRGQGYEQYF. The CDR3 coding sequence is TGTGCCGGAAGAGGACAGGGCTACGAGCAGTACTTC.

The chain joins TRBV9 to TRBJ1-1, with TRBD1 as a possible D gene (5 bases). CDR1 is SGDLS and CDR2 is YYNGEE in the germline V gene. The CDR3 runs to 15 residues. The V end was cut by 2 bases, the J end by 0 bases, with 11 bases between. In nucleotides, the CDR3 is TGTGCCAGCAGCGTCGGGGGGAACTTGAACACTGAAGCTTTCTTT. Amino acid sequence: CASSVGGNLNTEAFF.

This clonotype showed up just a few times. This rearrangement joins TRBV7-9 to TRBJ1-5; 8 nucleotides align to TRBD1. Germline V lookup: CDR1 SEHNR, CDR2 FQNEAQ (reference sequence). Losses at the gene ends were 4 bases for V and 7 bases for J; bases not matched to a gene: 9. This CDR3 is 15 amino acids long. The CDR3 reads CASSYGSGGAQPQHF. DNA for the CDR3: TGTGCCAGCAGCTATGGTTCAGGGGGCGCCCAGCCCCAGCATTTT.

This clonotype has only a few counts. The chain has TRBV7-8 and TRBJ1-2, with D unresolved. CDR3 length equals 14 residues. CDR1 is SGHVS, CDR2 FQNEAQ, per germline. The V end was cut by 5 bases, the J end by 1 base, with 11 bases between. CDR3 amino acids: CASSPDILNYGYTF. The CDR3 coding sequence is TGTGCCAGCAGCCCCGACATCCTTAACTATGGCTACACCTTC.

In this sample, this clonotype turned up many times. The chain recombines TRBV5-8 with TRBJ1-4; D not resolved. The length of the CDR3 is 13 residues. V was cut by 4 bases and J by 11 bases, with 15 bases left in between. Germline CDR1 SGHTS, CDR2 YDEGEE. The CDR3 here is CASSRSENGKLFF. The DNA for the CDR3 is TGTGCCAGCAGCCGTTCAGAGAACGGGAAACTGTTTTTT.

This clonotype was seen only a few times. The rearrangement links TRBV7-2 to TRBJ2-7, with 8 bases identical to TRBD1. Germline V CDR1 and CDR2: SGHTA, FQGNSA. Losses at the gene ends were 5 bases for V and 0 bases for J; bases not matched to a gene: 3. This CDR3 comprises 14 residues. CDR3 coding DNA: TGTGCCAGCAGCATAACAGGGGGCTCCTACGAGCAGTACTTC. Translating gives CASSITGGSYEQYF.

The gene calls are TRBV11-1 and TRBJ2-1; 11 positions match TRBD1. With V trimmed by 3 bases and J by 10 bases, 8 bases remained unmatched. The V gene's germline CDR1 is SGHAT and CDR2 FQDESV (reference sequence). The CDR3 has 15 residues. The CDR3 coding sequence is TGTGCCAGCAGCTTGGGGACAGGGGGAACGGGGGAGCAGTTCTTC. Encoded protein: CASSLGTGGTGEQFF.

The chain recombines TRBV15 with TRBJ2-5; D is ambiguous. The DNA end is a closer match to TRBJ2-1, so the J assignment may be wrong. The CDR3 is 12 residues long. From germline, CDR1 is LNHNV and CDR2 YYDKDF (reference sequence). CDR3 sequence reads: CATSRGYDEQFF. CDR3 nucleotides: TGTGCCACCAGCAGAGGTTACGATGAGCAGTTCTTC.

In its sample, this clonotype was seen many times. The chain couples TRBV7-2 to TRBJ1-1; D remains ambiguous. The germline gives CDR1 SGHTA, CDR2 FQGNSA. CDR3 length: 13 residues. Trimming pared 5 bases from V and 1 base from J, leaving 8 bases between. The chain's CDR3 is CASSDHKNTEAFF. DNA for the CDR3: TGTGCCAGCAGCGACCACAAGAACACTGAAGCTTTCTTT.

The chain has TRBV10-3 and TRBJ2-1; 7 bases are shared with TRBD2. V gave up 4 bases and J gave up 3 bases; unmatched junction bases: 6. Germline V gene lookup returns CDR1 ENHRY and CDR2 SYGVKD. The CDR3 covers 15 residues. The CDR3 DNA sequence: TGTGCCATCAGTGCCGGCGGGAGAAGCTACAATGAGCAGTTCTTC. Translation gives CAISAGGRSYNEQFF.

This clonotype was detected only once. V gene TRBV6-5 combines with J gene TRBJ1-5; 8 bases align to TRBD1. The CDR3 runs 15 residues. With V trimmed by 2 bases and J by 9 bases, 9 bases remained unmatched. CDR1 MNHEY and CDR2 SVGAGI come from the germline V gene. CDR3 sequence reads: CASSYDDRGRLPQHF. CDR3 nucleotides: TGTGCCAGCAGTTACGATGACAGGGGAAGGCTGCCCCAGCATTTT.

The chain uses TRBV5-1 and TRBJ1-4; TRBD1 might be the D (6 bases). The CDR3 runs to 15 residues. The ends were cut back, 2 bases at V and 6 bases at J, with 14 bases in the middle. Germline assignment: CDR1 SGHRS and CDR2 YFSETQ. CDR3 bases: TGCGCCAGCAGCTTACAGGGACGGCTCGATGAAAAACTGTTTTTT. It encodes CASSLQGRLDEKLFF.

Remarks on this clonotype: Relative to the germline gene, one junction end is altered; a read error may explain this. The rearrangement uses TRBV12-3 or TRBV12-4 and TRBJ2-7, with TRBD2 matching over 7 bases. The CDR3 spans 17 residues. CDR3 sequence (DNA): TGTGCCAGCAGCTTAGGCCTCTCTAGCGGAAACTCCTACGAGCAGTACTTC. Protein: CASSLGLSSGNSYEQYF.

The chain employs TRBV12-3 or TRBV12-4 and TRBJ1-1; 11 bases match TRBD1. This CDR3 has 15 residues. Losses at the gene ends were 3 bases for V and 7 bases for J; bases not matched to a gene: 7. Here the CDR3 reads CASSFRDRGFGEAFF. The DNA of the CDR3 is TGTGCCAGCAGTTTCCGGGACAGGGGGTTTGGTGAAGCTTTCTTT.

This clonotype has only a few counts. The V gene is TRBV4-3, the J gene TRBJ2-7; 9 bases fit TRBD1. The ends lost 2 bases at V and 2 bases at J; junction bases unmatched: 4. Germline V CDR1 and CDR2: LGHNA, YSLEER. The CDR3 consists of 15 residues. The chain's CDR3 is CASSQFRQGAYEQYF. The CDR3 coding sequence is TGCGCCAGCAGCCAATTCCGACAGGGGGCCTACGAGCAGTACTTC.

In its sample, this clonotype was seen many times. The chain is built from TRBV29-1 and TRBJ1-2; D uncertain. The ends were cut back, 3 bases at V and 1 base at J, with 9 bases in the middle. The CDR3 spans 13 residues. The germline V gene encodes CDR1 SQVTM and CDR2 ANQGSEA. The chain's CDR3 is CSVDDTLNYGYTF. The CDR3 DNA follows: TGCAGCGTTGATGACACACTTAACTATGGCTACACCTTC.

The chain combines TRBV2 with TRBJ2-2; 8 nucleotides align to TRBD2. J lost 1 base, V lost 6 bases, and 7 bases had no gene match. The CDR3 runs to 16 residues. Germline V gives CDR1 SNHLY, CDR2 FYNNEI. CDR3 residues: CASSLRLAKNTGELFF. CDR3 DNA sequence: TGTGCCAGCAGCCTCCGACTAGCGAAGAACACCGGGGAGCTGTTTTTT.